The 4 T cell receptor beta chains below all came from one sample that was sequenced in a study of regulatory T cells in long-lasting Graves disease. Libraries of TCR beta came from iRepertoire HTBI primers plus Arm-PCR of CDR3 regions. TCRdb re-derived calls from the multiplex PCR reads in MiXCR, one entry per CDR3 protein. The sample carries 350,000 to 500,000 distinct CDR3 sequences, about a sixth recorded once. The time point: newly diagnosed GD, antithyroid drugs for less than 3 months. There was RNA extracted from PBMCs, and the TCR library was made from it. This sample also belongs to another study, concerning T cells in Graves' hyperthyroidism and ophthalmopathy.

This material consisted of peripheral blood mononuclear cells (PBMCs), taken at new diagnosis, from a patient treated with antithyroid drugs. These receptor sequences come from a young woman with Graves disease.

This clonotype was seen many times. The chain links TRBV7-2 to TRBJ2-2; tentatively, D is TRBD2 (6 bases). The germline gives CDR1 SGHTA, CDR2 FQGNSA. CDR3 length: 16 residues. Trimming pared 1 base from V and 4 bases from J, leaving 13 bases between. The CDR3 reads CASSLVGLGGTGELFF. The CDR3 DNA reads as TGTGCCAGCAGCTTAGTTGGGTTGGGGGGCACCGGGGAGCTGTTTTTT.

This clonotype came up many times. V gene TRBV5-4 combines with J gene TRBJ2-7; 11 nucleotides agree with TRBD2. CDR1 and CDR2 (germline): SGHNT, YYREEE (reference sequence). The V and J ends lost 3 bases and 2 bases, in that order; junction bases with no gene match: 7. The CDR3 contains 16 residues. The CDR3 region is CASSSLTSGTTYEQYF. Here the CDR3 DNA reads TGTGCCAGCAGCTCGTTGACTAGCGGGACTACCTACGAGCAGTACTTC.

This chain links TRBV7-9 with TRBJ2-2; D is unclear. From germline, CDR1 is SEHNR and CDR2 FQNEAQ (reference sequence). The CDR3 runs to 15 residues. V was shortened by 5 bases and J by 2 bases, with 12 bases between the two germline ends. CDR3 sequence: CASSHDRENTGELFF. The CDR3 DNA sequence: TGTGCCAGCAGCCACGACCGAGAAAACACCGGGGAGCTGTTTTTT. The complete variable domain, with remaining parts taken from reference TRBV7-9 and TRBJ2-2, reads DTGVSQNPRHKITKRGQNVTFRCDPISEHNRLYWYRQTLGQGPEFLTYFQNEAQLEKSRLLSDRFSAERPKGSFSTLEIQRTEQGDSAMYLCASSHDRENTGELFFGEGSRLTVL.

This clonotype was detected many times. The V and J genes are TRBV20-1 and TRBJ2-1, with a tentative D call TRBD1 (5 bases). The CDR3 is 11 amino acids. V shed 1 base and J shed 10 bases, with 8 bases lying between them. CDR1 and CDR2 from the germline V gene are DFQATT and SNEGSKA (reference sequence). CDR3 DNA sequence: TGCAGTGCTAGAGGGCAGGGAGAGCAGTTCTTC. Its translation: CSARGQGEQFF.